This T cell receptor (beta chain) was recovered during a study of blood T cell repertoires in COVID-19. About the study: From the United States, Italy and Spain came samples of acute and convalescent COVID-19.

The repertoire was sequenced with immunoSEQ multiplex PCR; TCRdb's copy has only in-frame clones and lacks some. The data show 60,000 to 75,000 clones, roughly four fifths seen once. Germline V gene lookup returns CDR1 PRHDT and CDR2 FYEKMQ (reference sequence). This CDR3 comprises 15 residues. V lost 5 bases and J 2 bases, leaving 15 bases between the germline ends. This clone was detected a few times. Sequenced material: peripheral blood. The TCR originated in a woman between 45 and 65 years old with active or convalescent COVID-19. The chain links TRBV13 to TRBJ1-2; possible D gene TRBD1, 6 bases. The DNA for the CDR3 is TGTGCCAGCAGCACAGCCGGGACACCAAACTATGGCTACACCTTC. Its translation is CASSTAGTPNYGYTF.